These T cell receptor beta chains were read from a single sample in a study of blood T cell repertoires in COVID-19. Sequencing was performed with immunoSEQ multiplex PCR; in TCRdb, only in-frame clones are kept and a portion is missing. Of around 290,000 clones listed, 88% are singletons. The sample was PBMCs or T cells enriched from blood (not recorded which). Receptors originate from a woman in her 30s who had recovered from COVID-19. Both conserved end residues are part of each CDR3. The D gene is left open where the match is weak. Not every row has a clone size; where given, it reads once, few, many or a size class.

-	-	TRBV11-3	TRBJ1-1	TGTGCCAGCAGCCGCCTTAGGACAAACACTGAAGCTTTCTTT	CASSRLRTNTEAFF
TRBD1	-	TRBV11-2	TRBJ1-2	TGTGCCAGCAGCTTATTAGGGACAGGATCTCTATTTGGCTACACCTTC	CASSLLGTGSLFGYTF
-	once	TRBV14	TRBJ1-1	TGTGCCAGCAGTCAACAGGTCGGGGAGACTGAAGCTTTCTTT	CASSQQVGETEAFF
-	-	TRBV7-9	TRBJ2-7	TGTGCCAGCAGCTTAGGGCAGGAACAGTACTTC	CASSLGQEQYF
-	-	TRBV9	TRBJ2-2	TGTGCCAGCAGCGTAGGGAAGGGACTGAACACCGGGGAGCTGTTTTTT	CASSVGKGLNTGELFF
TRBD1	-	TRBV28	TRBJ2-3	TGTGCCAGCAGTTACCCCCAGACAGGGATATCAACAGATACGCAGTATTTT	CASSYPQTGISTDTQYF
TRBD1	-	TRBV6-5	TRBJ2-1	TGTGCCAGCTCCACAGGGGGGCCGCCCATTAAGCAGTTCTTC	CASSTGGPPIKQFF
-	-	TRBV4-2	TRBJ2-7	TGTGCCAGCAGCCCCGGTTCCGCGTTCGCAAACTACGAGCAGTACTTC	CASSPGSAFANYEQYF
-	-	TRBV11-2	TRBJ1-6	TGTGCCAGCAGCTTAGGGGACGGGGGGATTAATTCACCCCTCCACTTT	CASSLGDGGINSPLHF
TRBD2	-	TRBV6-4	TRBJ2-7	TGTGCCAGCACGCTAGCGGGCACAACCTCCTACGAGCAGTACTTC	CASTLAGTTSYEQYF
-	-	TRBV27	TRBJ2-1	TGTGCCAGCAGTTTGCGGGGCTCCTACAATGAGCAGTTCTTC	CASSLRGSYNEQFF
-	-	TRBV19	TRBJ1-3	TGTGCCAGTAGTTATGACACGGTCTCTGGAAACACCATATATTTT	CASSYDTVSGNTIYF
-	once	TRBV15	TRBJ2-5	TGTGCCACCAGCAGAGCATGGGAGCCCGAGACCCAGTACTTC	CATSRAWEPETQYF
TRBD2	-	TRBV9	TRBJ2-2	TGTGCCAGCAGCATAGGGACTAGCGGGGGTTACACCGGGGAGCTGTTTTTT	CASSIGTSGGYTGELFF
-	-	TRBV7-9	TRBJ2-7	TGTGCCAGCAGCTTAGTGCTAAGAGGATCCTCGATCTCCTACGAGCAGTACTTC	CASSLVLRGSSISYEQYF
-	-	TRBV7-3	TRBJ2-7	TGTGCCAGCAGCTCACGTGGGGGGACCTACGAGCAGTACTTC	CASSSRGGTYEQYF
-	-	TRBV15	TRBJ2-7	TGTGCCACCAGCAGAGGGATGGACACCTACTACGAGCAGTACTTC	CATSRGMDTYYEQYF
-	-	TRBV7-2	TRBJ1-5	TGTGCCAGCAGCTATCAGGCCTATAGCAATCAGCCCCAGCATTTT	CASSYQAYSNQPQHF
TRBD1	-	TRBV11-2	TRBJ1-1	TGTGCCAGCAGCTTAGTGTCAGGGGGAGCTTTCTTT	CASSLVSGGAFF
TRBD2	-	TRBV5-1	TRBJ2-5	TGCGCCAGCAGCTTGGCCGGAACGGGGGGGCCTTCCGAGACCCAGTACTTC	CASSLAGTGGPSETQYF
TRBD1	-	TRBV5-1	TRBJ2-5	TGCGCCAGCAGCACAGGGGTTCAAGAGACCCAGTACTTC	CASSTGVQETQYF
TRBD2	once	TRBV11-2	TRBJ2-1	TGTGCCAGCAGCTCCCTAGCGGGGCCCTACAATGAGCAGTTCTTC	CASSSLAGPYNEQFF
-	-	TRBV27	TRBJ2-7	TGTGCCAGCAGCCTCATTGGCTCGGAGCAGTACTTC	CASSLIGSEQYF
-	-	TRBV27	TRBJ1-6	TGTGCCAGCAGTTTTTACTCCTATAATTCACCCCTCCACTTT	CASSFYSYNSPLHF
TRBD2	once	TRBV25-1	TRBJ2-7	TGTGCCAGCAGTGTCGACGGGGGGACCTACGAGCAGTACTTC	CASSVDGGTYEQYF
-	-	TRBV11-2	TRBJ1-4	TGTGCCAGCAGCTTAGTCCCGGGAGTTAATGAAAAACTGTTTTTT	CASSLVPGVNEKLFF
-	-	TRBV5-1	TRBJ1-1	TGCGCCAGCAGCTTAACAGGGATTCCTGAAGCTTTCTTT	CASSLTGIPEAFF
-	-	TRBV27	TRBJ1-2	TGTGCCAGCAGTTCGGTTTACAGGGTTCGTGACTATGGCTACACCTTC	CASSSVYRVRDYGYTF
TRBD2	-	TRBV9	TRBJ2-3	TGTGCCTCTAGCGGGGGGGCTTTTGGGGCAGATACGCAGTATTTT	CASSGGAFGADTQYF
TRBD1	-	TRBV6-5	TRBJ2-1	TGTGCCAGCAATAAACCGGGACAGACCTACAATGAGCAGTTCTTC	CASNKPGQTYNEQFF
-	-	TRBV11-2	TRBJ2-3	TGTGCCAGCAGCCGCTTCGGCACGACTAAGAGCACAGATACGCAGTATTTT	CASSRFGTTKSTDTQYF
-	-	TRBV6-2/TRBV6-3	TRBJ1-1	TGTGCCAGCAGTTACTCCCGACAGGCTGAAGCTTTCTTT	CASSYSRQAEAFF
TRBD1	-	TRBV3-1/TRBV3-2	TRBJ2-3	TGTGCCAGCACCCCACGAGGGGGCGCCGATACGCAGTATTTT	CASTPRGGADTQYF
TRBD1	-	TRBV7-9	TRBJ2-7	TGTGCCAGCAGCCCGACCGGGACAGGGAACTCCTACGAGCAGTACTTC	CASSPTGTGNSYEQYF
-	-	TRBV9	TRBJ2-2	TGTGCCAGCAGCGGAAGACTCGGACAGACCACCGGGGAGCTGTTTTTT	CASSGRLGQTTGELFF
TRBD1	-	TRBV28	TRBJ1-1	TGTGCCAGCCCGCGGGGGAGGGGCCGAATGGGGGACAGGGACACTGAAGCTTTCTTT	CASPRGRGRMGDRDTEAFF
TRBD1	-	TRBV7-9	TRBJ1-1	TGTGCCAGCAGCGTACAGCAGGGGGCGAACACTGAAGCTTTCTTT	CASSVQQGANTEAFF
TRBD1	-	TRBV5-1	TRBJ1-2	TGCGCCAGCAGCTTGGCCAGGGGGCGGAACTATGGCTACACCTTC	CASSLARGRNYGYTF
TRBD2	-	TRBV12-3/TRBV12-4	TRBJ2-7	TGTGCCAGCAGTCGGACTAGGGCCTACGAGCAGTACTTC	CASSRTRAYEQYF
TRBD2	-	TRBV5-1	TRBJ2-3	TGCGCCAGCCACCAGGGCCCCACTAGCGGGAGCACAGATACGCAGTATTTT	CASHQGPTSGSTDTQYF
-	-	TRBV5-1	TRBJ1-5	TGCGCCAGCAGCAAACAGTCAGGGTTGGGTCAGCCCCAGCATTTT	CASSKQSGLGQPQHF
-	-	TRBV4-1	TRBJ1-5	TGCGCCAGCAGCCAAGACTCCCGGGGACAGCCCCAGCATTTT	CASSQDSRGQPQHF
-	-	TRBV19	TRBJ1-1	TGTGCCAGCGCTACAGGGAACCTCGGGAGGCGGGAAGCTTTCTTT	CASATGNLGRREAFF
-	-	TRBV7-9	TRBJ1-6	TGTGCCAGCAGCTCCAGAAACGGGGCCCTCCACTTT	CASSSRNGALHF
TRBD2	-	TRBV10-2	TRBJ2-1	TGCGCCAGCAGAATTAGCGGGGGGGCCGGAAATGAGCAGTTCTTC	CASRISGGAGNEQFF
-	-	TRBV19	TRBJ1-1	TGTGCCAGTAGTAGGCGGGGGAACACTGAAGCTTTCTTT	CASSRRGNTEAFF
-	-	TRBV21-1	TRBJ1-2	TGTGCCAGCAGCAGCAGTGGCTCCTATGGCTACACCTTC	CASSSSGSYGYTF
-	once	TRBV29-1	TRBJ2-5	TGCAGCGGACGAGCTAGATCCCCCCAAGAGACCCAGTACTTC	CSGRARSPQETQYF
-	-	TRBV6-5	TRBJ2-5	TGTGCCACCCTGGTCCAGGGTGCGGAGACCCAGTACTTC	CATLVQGAETQYF
TRBD1	-	TRBV27	TRBJ1-4	TGTGCCAGCAGTTTGGGGCCCGGGACAGCCCCCGAAAAACTGTTTTTT	CASSLGPGTAPEKLFF
TRBD2	-	TRBV15	TRBJ2-4	TGTGCCACCAGCAGACCCCCTCGGGAGGGGATAGCCAAAAACATTCAGTACTTC	CATSRPPREGIAKNIQYF
TRBD1	few	TRBV9	TRBJ2-2	TGTGCCAGCAGCGCTTGGGACAGGGTGACCGGGGAGCTGTTTTTT	CASSAWDRVTGELFF
TRBD1	-	TRBV28	TRBJ1-1	TGTGCCAGCAGTCGTCCGGGACAGCCCATGAACACTGAAGCTTTCTTT	CASSRPGQPMNTEAFF
-	-	TRBV29-1	TRBJ1-1	TGCAGCGTTGAAGGACATGAGAACACTGAAGCTTTCTTT	CSVEGHENTEAFF
-	-	TRBV7-6	TRBJ1-1	TGTGCCAGCAGCGAAGGGGTGAGTGACACTGAAGCTTTCTTT	CASSEGVSDTEAFF
-	-	TRBV4-1	TRBJ1-5	TGCGCCAGCAGCCAAGAATGGCAGCGCCAGCCCCAGCATTTT	CASSQEWQRQPQHF
-	-	TRBV9	TRBJ1-1	TGTGCCAGCAGCTATTCCAGGGTGGACACTGAAGCTTTCTTT	CASSYSRVDTEAFF
TRBD1	-	TRBV12-3/TRBV12-4	TRBJ1-2	TGTGCCAGCAGACCAGACAGGGAGGTTGGCTACACCTTC	CASRPDREVGYTF
TRBD1	-	TRBV6-2/TRBV6-3	TRBJ1-1	TGTGCCAGCAGTTTAACAGGGGGCAACACTGAAGCTTTCTTT	CASSLTGGNTEAFF